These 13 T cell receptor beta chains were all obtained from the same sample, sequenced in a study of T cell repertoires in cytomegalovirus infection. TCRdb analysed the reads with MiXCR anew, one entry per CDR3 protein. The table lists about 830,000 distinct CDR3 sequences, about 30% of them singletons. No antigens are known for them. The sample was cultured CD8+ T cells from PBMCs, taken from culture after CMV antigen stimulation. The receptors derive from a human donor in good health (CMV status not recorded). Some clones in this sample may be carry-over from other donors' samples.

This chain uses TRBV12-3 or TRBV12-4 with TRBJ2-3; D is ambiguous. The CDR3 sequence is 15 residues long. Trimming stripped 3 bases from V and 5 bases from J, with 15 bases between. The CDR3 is CASSFLWDTGDTQYF. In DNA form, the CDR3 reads TGTGCCAGCAGTTTTCTGTGGGATACGGGAGATACGCAGTATTTT.

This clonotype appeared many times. The CDR3 nucleotides are TGTGCCAGCAGCCTCAGGGGCCTCTCCTACAATGAGCAGTTCTTC. It codes for CASSLRGLSYNEQFF. V is TRBV14 and J is TRBJ2-1; a weak D match, TRBD1 (6 bases). This CDR3 is built from 15 residues. Trimming pared 4 bases from V and 0 bases from J, leaving 10 bases between. Germline-derived CDR1 and CDR2 are SGHDN and FVKESK.

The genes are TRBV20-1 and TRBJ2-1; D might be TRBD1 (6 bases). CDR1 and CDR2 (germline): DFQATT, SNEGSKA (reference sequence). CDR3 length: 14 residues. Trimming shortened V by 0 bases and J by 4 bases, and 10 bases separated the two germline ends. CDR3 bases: TGCAGTGCTAGAGATGGGGGCCAGTACAATGAGCAGTTCTTC. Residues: CSARDGGQYNEQFF.

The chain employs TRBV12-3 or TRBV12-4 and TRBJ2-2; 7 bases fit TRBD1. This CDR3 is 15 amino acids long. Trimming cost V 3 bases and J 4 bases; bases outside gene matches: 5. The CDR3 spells CASSFFHRGTGELFF. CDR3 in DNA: TGTGCCAGCAGTTTTTTCCACAGGGGCACCGGGGAGCTGTTTTTT.

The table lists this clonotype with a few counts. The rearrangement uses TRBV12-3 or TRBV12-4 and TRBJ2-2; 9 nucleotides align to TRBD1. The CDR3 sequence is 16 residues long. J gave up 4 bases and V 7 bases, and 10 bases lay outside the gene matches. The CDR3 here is CASILRDRVRTGELFF. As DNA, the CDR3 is TGTGCCAGCATTCTCCGGGACAGGGTTCGCACCGGGGAGCTGTTTTTT.

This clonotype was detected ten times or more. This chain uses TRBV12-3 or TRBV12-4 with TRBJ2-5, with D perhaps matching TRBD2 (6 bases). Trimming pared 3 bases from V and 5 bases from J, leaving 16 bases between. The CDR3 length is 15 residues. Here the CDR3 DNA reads TGTGCCAGCAGTTTTGTGGGACCCGGGAGCGAGACCCAGTACTTC. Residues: CASSFVGPGSETQYF.

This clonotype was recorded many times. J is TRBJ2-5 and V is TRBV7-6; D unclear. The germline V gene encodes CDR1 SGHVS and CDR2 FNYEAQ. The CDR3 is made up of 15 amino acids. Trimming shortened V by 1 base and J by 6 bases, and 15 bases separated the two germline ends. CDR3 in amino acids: CASSLEARDLKTQYF. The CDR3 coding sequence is TGTGCCAGCAGCTTAGAAGCCCGCGATCTTAAGACCCAGTACTTC.

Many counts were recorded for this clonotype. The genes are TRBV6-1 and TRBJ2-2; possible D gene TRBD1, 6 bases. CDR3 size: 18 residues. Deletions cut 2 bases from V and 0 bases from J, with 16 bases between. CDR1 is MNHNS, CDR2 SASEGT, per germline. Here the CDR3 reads CASSERDRYYANTGELFF. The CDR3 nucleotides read TGTGCCAGCAGTGAACGCGACAGGTACTACGCGAACACCGGGGAGCTGTTTTTT.

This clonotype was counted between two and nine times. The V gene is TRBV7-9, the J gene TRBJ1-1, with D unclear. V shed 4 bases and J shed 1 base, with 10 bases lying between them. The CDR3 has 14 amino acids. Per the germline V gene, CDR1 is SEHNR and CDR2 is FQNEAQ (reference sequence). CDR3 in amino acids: CASSSSDKNTEAFF. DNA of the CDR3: TGTGCCAGCAGCTCCTCCGACAAGAACACTGAAGCTTTCTTT.

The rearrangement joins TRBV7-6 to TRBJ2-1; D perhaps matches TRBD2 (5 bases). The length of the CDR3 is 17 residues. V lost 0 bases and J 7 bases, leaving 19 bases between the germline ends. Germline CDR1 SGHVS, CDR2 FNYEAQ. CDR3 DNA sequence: TGTGCCAGCAGCTTAGCTCTGGCTAGCTTCCCGGGGAATGAGCAGTTCTTC. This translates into CASSLALASFPGNEQFF.

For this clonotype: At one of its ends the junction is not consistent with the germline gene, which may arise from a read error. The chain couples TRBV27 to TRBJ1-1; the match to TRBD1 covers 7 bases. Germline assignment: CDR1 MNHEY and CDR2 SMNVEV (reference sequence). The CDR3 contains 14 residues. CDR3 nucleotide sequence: TGTGCTAGCAGTGCACCGGGACAGTACACTGAAGCTTTCTTT. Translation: CASSAPGQYTEAFF.

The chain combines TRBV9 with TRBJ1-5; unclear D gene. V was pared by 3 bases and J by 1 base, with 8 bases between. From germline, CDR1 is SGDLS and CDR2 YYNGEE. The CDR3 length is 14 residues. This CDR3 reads CASSEKGSNQPQHF. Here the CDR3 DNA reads TGTGCCAGCAGCGAGAAAGGGAGCAATCAGCCCCAGCATTTT.

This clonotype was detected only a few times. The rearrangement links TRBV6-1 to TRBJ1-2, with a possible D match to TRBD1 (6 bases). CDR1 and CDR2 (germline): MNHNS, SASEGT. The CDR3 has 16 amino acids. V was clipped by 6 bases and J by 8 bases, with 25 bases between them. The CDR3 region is CASRHHRETVGLGYTF. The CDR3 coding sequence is TGTGCCAGCAGACATCACAGGGAAACGGTGGGACTAGGCTACACCTTC.